A single sample gave rise to the 12 T cell receptor beta chains below, sequenced in a study of T cell repertoires in cytomegalovirus infection. TCRdb re-derived calls from the reads in MiXCR, one entry per CDR3 protein. The sample shows some 940,000 distinct CDR3 sequences, 25% to 40% of them seen only once. For these TCRs, the target antigens are not known. Sequencing was performed on cultured CD8+ T cells from PBMCs, taken from culture after CMV antigen stimulation. All receptors derive from a human donor in good health (CMV status not recorded). Some clones in this sample may be carry-over from other donors' samples.

This clonotype occurred many times. This chain joins TRBV12-3 or TRBV12-4 and TRBJ1-1; TRBD1 is a possible D gene (5 bases). The CDR3 length is 15 residues. The ends were cut back, 6 bases at V and 6 bases at J, with 20 bases in the middle. The CDR3 bases are TGTGCCAGCAGCCTCGACAGTCCGGGGTTCCCTGAAGCTTTCTTT. Translating gives CASSLDSPGFPEAFF.

This clonotype was detected ten times or more. The CDR3 DNA reads as TGTGCCAGCAGCTACCTGGGAAGCATGGATACGCAGTATTTT. This codes for CASSYLGSMDTQYF. The rearrangement links TRBV7-2 to TRBJ2-3, with no clear D. CDR1 and CDR2 from the germline V gene are SGHTA and FQGNSA. This CDR3 region has 14 residues. V was pared by 4 bases and J by 6 bases, with 14 bases between.

V gene TRBV2 combines with J gene TRBJ2-1; 10 nucleotides agree with TRBD1. The trim removed 2 bases at V and 8 bases at J, leaving 6 bases unmatched. The germline CDR1 and CDR2 sequences are SNHLY and FYNNEI. This CDR3 is built from 15 residues. The chain's CDR3 is CASSESGQGGHEQFF. The CDR3 nucleotides read TGTGCCAGCAGTGAATCCGGACAGGGGGGGCATGAGCAGTTCTTC.

This clonotype was seen many times. J is TRBJ2-3 and V is TRBV12-5, with no clear D. Trimming left V 7 bases short and J 0 bases short, with 11 bases between. CDR3 length: 14 residues. Germline CDR1 LGHNT, CDR2 FRNRAP. DNA of the CDR3: TGTGCTAGTGCCGTGGGCGGAAGCACAGATACGCAGTATTTT. Protein: CASAVGGSTDTQYF.

The chain employs TRBV4-1 and TRBJ2-3; TRBD2 aligns across 10 bases. J lost 1 base, V lost 2 bases, and 9 bases had no gene match. Germline values: CDR1 MGHRA, CDR2 YSYEKL. The CDR3 runs 18 residues. CDR3 sequence (DNA): TGCGCCAGCAGCCAATTCGGGGGGCTAGCGGGGGGCACAGATACGCAGTATTTT. Translation gives CASSQFGGLAGGTDTQYF.

This clonotype has just a few counts. The V gene is TRBV15, the J gene TRBJ2-3, with a weak D call TRBD1 (5 bases). The length of the CDR3 is 15 residues. V was shortened by 1 base and J by 3 bases, with 11 bases between the two germline ends. CDR1 LNHNV and CDR2 YYDKDF come from the germline V gene (reference sequence). CDR3 coding DNA: TGTGCCACCAGCAGAGGAGACAGTTTTACAGATACGCAGTATTTT. The encoded protein is CATSRGDSFTDTQYF. Looking up the rest from reference TRBV15 and TRBJ2-3 gives the full variable domain: DAMVIQNPRYQVTQFGKPVTLSCSQTLNHNVMYWYQQKSSQAPKLLFHYYDKDFNNEADTPDNFQSRRPNTSFCFLDIRSPGLGDTAMYLCATSRGDSFTDTQYFGPGTRLTVL.

This clonotype was seen a few times. This rearrangement joins TRBV5-1 to TRBJ1-1, with 7 bases matching TRBD1. In germline, CDR1 is SGHRS, CDR2 YFSETQ. This CDR3 has 15 residues. The V gene end was trimmed by 4 bases and the J gene end by 0 bases; junction bases not matched to a gene: 6. CDR3 sequence reads: CASSPTGQMNTEAFF. The CDR3 DNA is TGCGCCAGCAGCCCGACAGGGCAAATGAACACTGAAGCTTTCTTT. The entire variable domain, with the rest obtained from reference TRBV5-1 and TRBJ1-1, is as follows: KAGVTQTPRYLIKTRGQQVTLSCSPISGHRSVSWYQQTPGQGLQFLFEYFSETQRNKGNFPGRFSGRQFSNSRSEMNVSTLELGDSALYLCASSPTGQMNTEAFFGQGTRLTVV.

In its sample, this clonotype was seen a few times. CDR3 in amino acids: CASSLERVSTDTQYF. The DNA for the CDR3 is TGCGCCAGCAGCTTGGAGAGGGTTAGCACAGATACGCAGTATTTT. This chain links TRBV5-1 with TRBJ2-3; weak D call: TRBD2 (5 bases). The CDR3 is 15 residues long. Germline V gene sequence: CDR1 SGHRS, CDR2 YFSETQ. With 0 bases removed from V and 0 bases from J, the gap between germline ends came to 8 bases.

This clonotype turned up a few times. The chain links TRBV2 to TRBJ2-2; D not certain. The germline CDR1 and CDR2 sequences are SNHLY and FYNNEI. Trimming removed 4 bases at V and 2 bases at J, with 11 bases between. The CDR3 extends over 15 amino acids. CDR3 loop: CASSVPPANTGELFF. In nucleotides, the CDR3 is TGTGCCAGCAGTGTCCCTCCCGCTAACACCGGGGAGCTGTTTTTT.

This clonotype was counted a few times. This sequence joins TRBV7-9 and TRBJ1-4; TRBD1 is a possible D gene (5 bases). The length of the CDR3 is 15 residues. From germline, CDR1 is SEHNR and CDR2 FQNEAQ (reference sequence). Trimming left V 6 bases short and J 4 bases short, with 15 bases between. The CDR3 loop reads CASRPDTELNEKLFF. The DNA for the CDR3 is TGTGCCAGCAGACCGGACACGGAACTTAATGAAAAACTGTTTTTT.

The chain joins TRBV20-1 to TRBJ2-5; D might be TRBD2 (6 bases). There are 17 residues in the CDR3. Trimming pared 0 bases from V and 3 bases from J, leaving 20 bases between. Looked up from germline, CDR1 is DFQATT and CDR2 is SNEGSKA (reference sequence). CDR3 amino acids: CSARDYAGQAGEETQYF. CDR3 sequence (DNA): TGCAGTGCTAGAGATTACGCAGGGCAAGCGGGTGAAGAGACCCAGTACTTC.

This clonotype was counted only a few times. The CDR3 reads CASRKAQRTDTQYF. CDR3 DNA sequence: TGTGCCAGCAGAAAGGCACAGCGCACAGATACGCAGTATTTT. The chain is built from TRBV27 and TRBJ2-3; D call uncertain. The germline V and J ends were trimmed by 6 bases and 1 base, with 11 bases remaining between them. Germline loops: CDR1 MNHEY, CDR2 SMNVEV (reference sequence). The CDR3 loop spans 14 amino acids.